This TCR beta chain appears in the sequencing data of a study of blood T cell repertoires in COVID-19. Study in general: Spain, Italy and the United States supplied samples that represented acute and convalescent COVID-19. T cells, B-cell-depleted T cells, or PBMCs provided the cDNA or gDNA that served as material.

CDR1 and CDR2 (germline): SGHRS, YFSETQ. The CDR3 totals 14 residues. Trimming left V 2 bases short and J 1 base short, with 8 bases between. This clone was counted between two and nine times. In the original processing: Amplification with reference gene primers provided the estimates of nucleated cell counts. Sequencing was performed with immunoSEQ multiplex PCR; in TCRdb, only in-frame clones are kept and a portion is missing. That table supplies the V and J calls and clone size; D and trimming were determined from the DNA. Here the sample spans approximately 290,000 clones, about 89% being singletons.

The gene calls are TRBV5-1 and TRBJ2-3; D might be TRBD2 (5 bases). This receptor was obtained from a woman aged 25-40 years with COVID-19, enrolled during active disease. Sequenced: peripheral blood. The CDR3 region is CASSFGMGTDTQYF. The CDR3, as DNA: TGCGCCAGCAGCTTCGGGATGGGCACAGATACGCAGTATTTT.